This is a list of T cell receptor beta chains from one sample in a study of a mutant IDH1 vaccine in newly diagnosed glioma. TCRdb keeps only in-frame clones here, not all; method: immunoSEQ multiplex PCR. The sample lists under 80,000 clones, 86% occurring once. The input for sequencing was PBMCs, taken from a glioma patient treated with radiotherapy, temozolomide or both. The source is a man aged 25 to 45 with glioma. The CDR3 runs from the conserved cysteine through the conserved F or W. A D gene is named only where the DNA matches it firmly. Clone size is given for some rows only: seen once, a few or many times, or a class if the clone is expanded.

v_gene,abundance,j_gene,len,d_gene,CDR3nt,CDR3aa
TRBV6-1,.,TRBJ1-6,15,TRBD1,TGTGCCAGCAGGGGGACAGGGGGCTGGAATTCACCCCTCCACTTT,CASRGTGGWNSPLHF
TRBV19,.,TRBJ1-2,13,.,TGTGCCAGTAGTATTGGTTCGCCCTATGGCTACACCTTC,CASSIGSPYGYTF
TRBV5-4,.,TRBJ1-2,15,.,TGTGCCAGCAGCAGCCTTAGGGGATTAAACTATGGCTACACCTTC,CASSSLRGLNYGYTF
TRBV5-5,.,TRBJ1-5,14,.,TGTGCCAGCAGCCTCTGGGACAGCAATCAGCCCCAGCATTTT,CASSLWDSNQPQHF
TRBV18,.,TRBJ1-5,15,.,TGTGCCAGCTCACCCCGAGGGCAGTTCAATCAGCCCCAGCATTTT,CASSPRGQFNQPQHF
TRBV9,.,TRBJ1-2,15,.,TGTGCCAGCAGCGTATCCCAGACAGGCTTCGATGGCTACACCTTC,CASSVSQTGFDGYTF
TRBV4-1,.,TRBJ1-5,19,TRBD1,TGCGCCAGCAGCCAAGTAAGAGTCCGGACAGGGTCAGGCAATCAGCCCCAGCATTTT,CASSQVRVRTGSGNQPQHF
TRBV19,.,TRBJ1-4,16,.,TGTGCCAGTAGTATCTTGGGAACCCGAGAGGCTGAAAAACTGTTTTTT,CASSILGTREAEKLFF
TRBV10-2,large,TRBJ1-1,12,.,TGCGCCAGCAGTTCAGGGGCCCTTGAAGCTTTCTTT,CASSSGALEAFF
TRBV6-5,.,TRBJ2-2,16,.,TGTGCCAGCAGTTACTCGACTCAGGGGAGAGGCGGGGAGCTGTTTTTT,CASSYSTQGRGGELFF
TRBV28,.,TRBJ1-6,14,TRBD1,TGCGCCAGCAGTTTCTCGACAGGGAATTCACCCCTCCACTTT,CASSFSTGNSPLHF
TRBV4-2,.,TRBJ2-5,15,TRBD1,TGTGCCAGCAGCCATGGGGACAGCTACCAAGAGACCCAGTACTTC,CASSHGDSYQETQYF
TRBV18,.,TRBJ1-5,15,.,TGTGCCAGCTCACCACGTGGCAGTAGCAATCAGCCCCAGCATTTT,CASSPRGSSNQPQHF
TRBV2,once,TRBJ2-7,16,.,TGTGCCAGCAGTGAAGCGTCAACAGGGCTTTCCTACGAGCAGTACTTC,CASSEASTGLSYEQYF
TRBV29-1,.,TRBJ2-2,14,.,TGCAGCGTTCAGTCCCCCACAAACACCGGGGAGCTGTTTTTT,CSVQSPTNTGELFF
TRBV28,.,TRBJ1-2,15,TRBD1,TGTGCCAGCCTCAATGGGGACAGGGGTAGTAATGGCTACACCTTC,CASLNGDRGSNGYTF
TRBV9,.,TRBJ2-2,15,.,TGTGCCAGCAGCGTATCCGGGACGAACACCGGGGAGCTGTTTTTT,CASSVSGTNTGELFF
TRBV6-5,.,TRBJ2-7,16,.,TGTGCCAGCAGTTACTCCCGACTAAAAAGCTCCTACGAGCAGTACTTC,CASSYSRLKSSYEQYF
TRBV6-1,.,TRBJ2-2,20,.,TGTGCCAGCAGTGAATTGGTGGGTTCCGTCAAGGGATTTAACACCGGGGAGCTGTTTTTT,CASSELVGSVKGFNTGELFF
TRBV5-1,.,TRBJ2-5,15,TRBD2,TGCGCCAGCAGCTTCCTAGCGGGGAGAGAGGAGACCCAGTACTTC,CASSFLAGREETQYF
TRBV13,.,TRBJ2-1,14,.,TGTGCCAGCAGCGCCCGGGCACCATACAATGAGCAGTTCTTC,CASSARAPYNEQFF
TRBV19,.,TRBJ1-1,12,.,TGTGCCAGTACTGGCAGGATCACTGAAGCTTTCTTT,CASTGRITEAFF
TRBV4-1,.,TRBJ2-3,15,.,TGCGCCAGCAGCCAAGGGATCAGAAGCACAGATACGCAGTATTTT,CASSQGIRSTDTQYF
TRBV7-2,.,TRBJ2-5,15,TRBD2,TGTGCCAGCAGCTTCGTCGGACTAGGCGGAGAGACCCAGTACTTC,CASSFVGLGGETQYF
TRBV11-2,once,TRBJ2-5,18,.,TGTGCCAGCAGCTTATCTTTTGGGCCGGGGACCTCCGTCGAGACCCAGTACTTC,CASSLSFGPGTSVETQYF
TRBV10-3,.,TRBJ2-7,16,TRBD1,TGTGCCATCAGTGAGCCAGACAGGGGGGTAACCTACGAGCAGTACTTC,CAISEPDRGVTYEQYF
TRBV7-9,.,TRBJ2-3,15,.,TGTGCCAGCAGCTTAGCTTCGGAGAGCACAGATACGCAGTATTTT,CASSLASESTDTQYF